These 31 T cell receptor beta chains were all obtained from the same sample, sequenced in a study of glioma-infiltrating T cells after dendritic cell vaccination. Assay used: immunoSEQ multiplex PCR; TCRdb lists only in-frame clones, some missing. This sample has about 96,000 clones, with approximately 81% found just once. Sequenced here: blood, sampled before dendritic cell vaccination. These TCRs come from a human donor with glioblastoma.

The chain couples TRBV2 to TRBJ2-6; D is uncertain. CDR1 and CDR2 from the germline V gene are SNHLY and FYNNEI. The CDR3 contains 16 residues. V was cut by 3 bases and J by 2 bases, with 11 bases left in between. The CDR3 sequence: CASSDRSGAGANVLTF. CDR3 DNA sequence: TGTGCCAGCAGTGACCGGTCAGGCGCTGGGGCCAACGTCCTGACTTTC.

The chain is built from TRBV19 and TRBJ1-6; 8 bases match TRBD1. The V and J ends lost 1 base and 7 bases, in that order; junction bases with no gene match: 3. This CDR3 has 15 amino acids. Germline-derived CDR1 and CDR2 are LNHDA and SQIVND (reference sequence). CDR3 coding DNA: TGTGCCAGTAGTATAGTAAACAGGGGGAATTCACCCCTCCACTTT. It is translated as CASSIVNRGNSPLHF.

The rearrangement joins TRBV19 to TRBJ1-2; 9 nucleotides line up with TRBD1. Per the germline V gene, CDR1 is LNHDA and CDR2 is SQIVND (reference sequence). The ends lost 10 bases at V and 8 bases at J; junction bases unmatched: 8. The CDR3 totals 12 residues. The DNA for the CDR3 is TGTGCCACCCAGGACAGGGGATACGGCTACACCTTC. This translates into CATQDRGYGYTF.

The chain is built from TRBV6-1 and TRBJ2-2; 12 positions agree with TRBD2. Looked up from germline, CDR1 is MNHNS and CDR2 is SASEGT. Unmatched junction bases numbered 8, after V lost 2 bases and J lost 7 bases. The CDR3 totals 17 residues. The DNA of the CDR3 is TGTGCCAGCAGTGAAAGGGGGCTAGCGGGAGGGGTCGGGGAGCTGTTTTTT. Translation gives CASSERGLAGGVGELFF.

The V gene is TRBV28, the J gene TRBJ1-2, with D uncertain. In germline, CDR1 is MDHEN, CDR2 SYDVKM. There are 15 residues in the CDR3. The V end was cut by 7 bases, the J end by 4 bases, with 19 bases between. The CDR3 loop reads CASNLDGLVSYGYTF. DNA of the CDR3: TGTGCCAGCAATCTGGACGGACTCGTTAGCTATGGCTACACCTTC.

The chain employs TRBV6-5 and TRBJ1-1; unclear D gene. Trimming removed 0 bases at V and 2 bases at J, with 7 bases between. CDR1 is MNHEY and CDR2 is SVGAGI in the germline V gene. This CDR3 has 14 amino acids. CDR3 DNA: TGTGCCAGCAGTTACTCATTACTTAACACTGAAGCTTTCTTT. It specifies CASSYSLLNTEAFF.

The V and J genes are TRBV25-1 and TRBJ2-3; 8 bases map to TRBD2. This CDR3 has 15 amino acids. The junction had 4 bases not matched to a gene; V was cut back by 2 bases and J by 3 bases. Germline V CDR1 and CDR2: MGHDK, SYGVNS. CDR3 loop: CASSESGSLTDTQYF. CDR3 DNA sequence: TGTGCCAGCAGTGAAAGCGGGAGTCTAACAGATACGCAGTATTTT.

This clone was detected a few times. This sequence joins TRBV9 and TRBJ1-2, with 12 bases matching TRBD1. Trimming cost V 0 bases and J 4 bases; bases outside gene matches: 4. The CDR3 loop spans 16 amino acids. From germline, CDR1 is SGDLS and CDR2 YYNGEE. The CDR3 sequence is CASSVGGTGGIYGYTF. CDR3 coding DNA: TGTGCCAGCAGCGTAGGGGGGACAGGGGGCATCTATGGCTACACCTTC.

The chain has TRBV11-2 and TRBJ2-5; possibly TRBD2 for D (7 bases). Germline V gives CDR1 SGHAT, CDR2 FQNNGV. The germline V and J ends were trimmed by 0 bases and 2 bases, with 10 bases remaining between them. The CDR3 is 15 amino acids. The CDR3 is CASSLERGGQETQYF. The DNA for the CDR3 is TGTGCCAGCAGCTTAGAAAGGGGGGGACAAGAGACCCAGTACTTC.

This clone has a handful of counts. The chain recombines TRBV7-9 with TRBJ1-4; unclear D gene. V shed 1 base and J shed 5 bases, with 8 bases lying between them. There are 14 residues in the CDR3. Germline V CDR1 and CDR2: SEHNR, FQNEAQ (reference sequence). CDR3 nucleotides: TGTGCCAGCAGCTTAGGACACGTGAATGAAAAACTGTTTTTT. Translation gives CASSLGHVNEKLFF. Combining the CDR3 with reference TRBV7-9 and TRBJ1-4 gives the whole variable domain DTGVSQNPRHKITKRGQNVTFRCDPISEHNRLYWYRQTLGQGPEFLTYFQNEAQLEKSRLLSDRFSAERPKGSFSTLEIQRTEQGDSAMYLCASSLGHVNEKLFFGSGTQLSVL.

The J gene is TRBJ2-3, the V gene TRBV5-6; D might be TRBD1 (6 bases). This CDR3 comprises 16 residues. Deletions cut 0 bases from V and 1 base from J, with 12 bases between. Germline lookup yields CDR1 SGHDT and CDR2 YYEEEE. CDR3 in DNA: TGTGCCAGCAGCTTGGACAGGGTTTGGGGCACAGATACGCAGTATTTT. Encoded protein: CASSLDRVWGTDTQYF.

The rearrangement joins TRBV10-1 to TRBJ1-1, with no clear D. V lost 4 bases, J lost 1 base, and 7 bases lay in between. CDR1 and CDR2 from the germline V gene are WNHNN and SYGVQD (reference sequence). The CDR3 extends over 13 amino acids. The CDR3: CASSVTANTEAFF. The DNA for the CDR3 is TGCGCCAGCAGTGTAACAGCGAACACTGAAGCTTTCTTT.

The V call is TRBV4-1, the J call TRBJ1-2, with D maybe TRBD1 (6 bases). V lost 0 bases and J lost 3, with 8 bases in between. Germline CDR1 is MGHRA and CDR2 is YSYEKL. This CDR3 is 14 amino acids long. CDR3: CASSQEWGHYGYTF. The CDR3 DNA is TGCGCCAGCAGCCAAGAATGGGGGCACTATGGCTACACCTTC.

This clone came up once. V and J are TRBV5-1 and TRBJ2-5, with a tentative D call TRBD2 (7 bases). This CDR3 region has 16 residues. V was shortened by 5 bases and J by 1 base, with 18 bases between the two germline ends. Germline V gene data show CDR1 as SGHRS and CDR2 as YFSETQ. The CDR3 coding sequence is TGCGCCAGCAGGGGGAGGGGGGCTACCCCCCAAGAGACCCAGTACTTC. The encoded protein is CASRGRGATPQETQYF.

Comment on this clone: Other nucleotide sequences from this sample produce the same CDR3. The rearrangement links TRBV18 to TRBJ2-3; D remains ambiguous. This CDR3 spans 14 amino acids. With 3 bases removed from V and 1 base from J, the gap between germline ends came to 8 bases. CDR1 is KGHSH, CDR2 LQKENI, per germline. CDR3 sequence (DNA): TGTGCCAGCTCACCTCCCGGAGGCACAGATACGCAGTATTTT. Protein product: CASSPPGGTDTQYF.

A word on this clone: One end of the junction does not line up with germline, which may come from a read error. The rearrangement joins TRBV10-1 to TRBJ2-3; 10 positions agree with TRBD2. The length of the CDR3 is 15 residues. Looked up from germline, CDR1 is WNHNN and CDR2 is SYGVQD (reference sequence). The CDR3 sequence: CASSESRLAGAPRHF. CDR3 DNA sequence: TGCGCCAGCAGTGAGTCGAGGCTAGCGGGGGCCCCCAGGCATTTT.

The rearrangement uses TRBV29-1 and TRBJ1-5; 10 nucleotides align to TRBD1. V was clipped by 6 bases and J by 5 bases; unmatched bases: 7. Germline lookup yields CDR1 SQVTM and CDR2 ANQGSEA. The CDR3 loop spans 14 amino acids. CDR3 loop: CSVRGTGEHQPQHF. DNA of the CDR3: TGCAGCGTGAGGGGGACAGGGGAGCATCAGCCCCAGCATTTT.

This chain connects TRBV10-3 to TRBJ2-1, with D unresolved. The CDR3 extends over 11 amino acids. V was pared by 2 bases and J by 7 bases, with 3 bases between. Germline V CDR1 and CDR2: ENHRY, SYGVKD. The CDR3 sequence is CAISELNEQFF. In DNA form, the CDR3 reads TGTGCCATCAGTGAGCTGAATGAGCAGTTCTTC.

The chain links TRBV5-8 to TRBJ2-7; no clear D gene. V was cut by 0 bases and J by 0 bases, with 10 bases left in between. Looked up from germline, CDR1 is SGHTS and CDR2 is YDEGEE. The CDR3 has 15 amino acids. The CDR3 protein is CASSLGLVFSYEQYF. CDR3 bases: TGTGCCAGCAGCTTGGGTCTAGTTTTCTCCTACGAGCAGTACTTC.

The chain links TRBV29-1 to TRBJ2-5, with TRBD1 identical over 9 bases. Germline lookup yields CDR1 SQVTM and CDR2 ANQGSEA. J was trimmed by 4 bases and V by 4 bases; bases with no gene match: 13. The CDR3 length is 16 residues. The CDR3 DNA follows: TGCAGCGTTGGTGCGGTCTGGGACAGGGCGCGAGAGACCCAGTACTTC. Residues: CSVGAVWDRARETQYF.

V gene TRBV9 combines with J gene TRBJ2-5; 9 nucleotides agree with TRBD2. The CDR3 sequence is 17 residues long. Germline CDR1 reads SGDLS; CDR2 reads YYNGEE. J gave up 2 bases and V 0 bases, and 8 bases lay outside the gene matches. The CDR3 here is CASSVGSLAGFQETQYF. The CDR3 DNA follows: TGTGCCAGCAGCGTAGGAAGTCTAGCGGGATTTCAAGAGACCCAGTACTTC.

This clone was seen just once. The chain carries TRBV5-1 and TRBJ1-1; 11 bases fit TRBD1. This CDR3 has 14 amino acids. With V trimmed by 4 bases and J by 5 bases, 4 bases remained unmatched. Germline-derived CDR1 and CDR2 are SGHRS and YFSETQ. DNA of the CDR3: TGCGCCAGCAGCCCTGGGACAGGGGGGACTGAAGCTTTCTTT. Protein product: CASSPGTGGTEAFF.

CDR3 residues: CASSSPDRGLEAFF. As DNA, the CDR3 is TGTGCCAGCAGCTCCCCAGACAGGGGGCTTGAAGCTTTCTTT. This chain joins TRBV5-4 and TRBJ1-1; 10 bases fit TRBD1. This CDR3 is 14 amino acids long. Trimming removed 3 bases from V and 7 bases from J; junction bases left unmatched: 6. Germline V lookup: CDR1 SGHNT, CDR2 YYREEE (reference sequence).

The chain is built from TRBV7-3 and TRBJ2-3; possible D gene TRBD2, 7 bases. The germline gives CDR1 SGHTA, CDR2 FQGTGA. Trimming took off 2 bases at V and 4 bases at J, with 10 bases between the two ends. This CDR3 spans 14 amino acids. This CDR3 reads CASSLGGGPDTQYF. CDR3 in DNA: TGTGCCAGCAGCTTAGGGGGGGGCCCAGATACGCAGTATTTT.

The CDR3 sequence: CASFWTGMGSGELFF. The CDR3 nucleotides read TGTGCCAGTTTTTGGACAGGGATGGGCAGCGGGGAGCTGTTTTTT. This chain joins TRBV19 and TRBJ2-2; 8 bases are shared with TRBD1. The junction had 12 bases not matched to a gene; V was cut back by 8 bases and J by 7 bases. The CDR3 extends over 15 amino acids. In germline, CDR1 is LNHDA, CDR2 SQIVND (reference sequence).

The V gene is TRBV5-1, the J gene TRBJ1-1; D possibly corresponds to TRBD1 (6 bases). There are 15 residues in the CDR3. From germline, CDR1 is SGHRS and CDR2 YFSETQ. The V and J ends lost 0 bases and 7 bases respectively, with 16 bases between them. The DNA of the CDR3 is TGCGCCAGCAGCTTGGGTAGGGGGTTTTCAAATGAAGCTTTCTTT. This translates into CASSLGRGFSNEAFF.

This chain uses TRBV9 with TRBJ1-2; 7 nucleotides agree with TRBD1. This CDR3 spans 15 amino acids. CDR1 SGDLS and CDR2 YYNGEE come from the germline V gene. V shed 3 bases and J 2 bases; nucleotides not matched to a gene: 7. The DNA of the CDR3 is TGTGCCAGCAGCGAGGATGGGACAGTAAACTATGGCTACACCTTC. Amino acid sequence: CASSEDGTVNYGYTF. Full variable domain (remainder filled in from reference TRBV9 and TRBJ1-2): DSGVTQTPKHLITATGQRVTLRCSPRSGDLSVYWYQQSLDQGLQFLIQYYNGEERAKGNILERFSAQQFPDLHSELNLSSLELGDSALYFCASSEDGTVNYGYTFGSGTRLTVV.

The CDR3 region has the DNA TGTGCCAGTAGTAGCCTAAGCAATCAGCCCCAGCATTTT. Its protein is CASSSLSNQPQHF. The chain carries TRBV19 and TRBJ1-5, with D unclear. Trimming left V 4 bases short and J 1 base short, with 5 bases between. The CDR3 totals 13 residues. Germline V lookup: CDR1 LNHDA, CDR2 SQIVND (reference sequence).

The V and J genes are TRBV5-1 and TRBJ1-1, with D perhaps matching TRBD1 (6 bases). CDR1 is SGHRS, CDR2 YFSETQ, per germline. The V end lost 4 bases, the J end lost 1 base, and 14 bases lay between the germline ends. This CDR3 has 15 residues. CDR3 region: CASSGVPGQNTEAFF. The CDR3 coding sequence is TGCGCCAGCAGCGGGGTCCCGGGACAGAACACTGAAGCTTTCTTT.

The chain couples TRBV6-5 to TRBJ1-2; TRBD1 matches 8 bases. The CDR3 loop spans 14 amino acids. V dropped 9 bases and J dropped 5; count of bases not matched to a gene: 11. CDR1 and CDR2 from the germline V gene are MNHEY and SVGAGI. The CDR3 spells CASMPGQVLYGYTF. The CDR3 DNA reads TGTGCCAGTATGCCGGGACAGGTGTTGTATGGCTACACCTTC.

J is TRBJ1-2 and V is TRBV5-1, with TRBD1 as a possible D gene (5 bases). Germline CDR1 SGHRS, CDR2 YFSETQ. Trimming removed 4 bases at V and 5 bases at J, with 12 bases between. This CDR3 is built from 13 residues. CDR3 in amino acids: CASSRTGLYGYTF. The CDR3 DNA reads as TGCGCCAGCAGCCGTACAGGACTATATGGCTACACCTTC.